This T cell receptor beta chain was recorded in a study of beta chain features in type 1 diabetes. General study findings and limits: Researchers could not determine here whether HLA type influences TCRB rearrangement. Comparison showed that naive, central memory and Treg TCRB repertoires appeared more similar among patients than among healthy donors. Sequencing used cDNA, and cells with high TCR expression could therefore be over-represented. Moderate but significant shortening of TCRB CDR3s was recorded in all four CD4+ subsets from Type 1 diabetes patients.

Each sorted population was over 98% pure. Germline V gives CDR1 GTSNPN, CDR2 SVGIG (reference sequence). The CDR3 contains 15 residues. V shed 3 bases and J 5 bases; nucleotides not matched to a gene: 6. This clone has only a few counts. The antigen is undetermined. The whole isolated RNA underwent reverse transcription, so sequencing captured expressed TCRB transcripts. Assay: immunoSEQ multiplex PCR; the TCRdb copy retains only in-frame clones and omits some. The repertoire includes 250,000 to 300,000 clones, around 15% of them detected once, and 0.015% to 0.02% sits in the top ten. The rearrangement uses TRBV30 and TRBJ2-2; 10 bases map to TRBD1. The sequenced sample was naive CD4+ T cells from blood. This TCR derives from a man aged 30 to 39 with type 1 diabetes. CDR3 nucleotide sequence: TGTGCCTGGAGGCACGGGACAGGGGTTACCGGGGAGCTGTTTTTT. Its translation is CAWRHGTGVTGELFF.